A single sample gave rise to the 22 T cell receptor beta chains below, sequenced in a study of CD8+CD57+ T cells in acquired aplastic anemia. TCR beta VDJ combinations and CDR3 sequences were profiled from genomic DNA. MiXCR, run by TCRdb on the reads, gives a single entry per CDR3 protein. The sample includes about 190,000 distinct CDR3 sequences, about half of them seen just once. Specimen: sorted CD4+, CD8+, or CD8+CD57+ T cells (not recorded which) from PBMCs. The source of these receptors is a human donor in good health, serving as a control.

This clonotype was picked up many times. The chain employs TRBV7-2 and TRBJ2-3; a possible D gene is TRBD2 (5 bases). Deletions cut 0 bases from V and 3 bases from J, with 13 bases between. CDR1 is SGHTA, CDR2 FQGNSA, per germline. This CDR3 has 16 amino acids. The CDR3 region is CASSLASRTGTDTQYF. The DNA for the CDR3 is TGTGCCAGCAGCTTAGCATCTCGAACGGGGACAGATACGCAGTATTTT.

The chain has TRBV30 and TRBJ2-2, with 7 bases lining up with TRBD1. The germline CDR1 and CDR2 sequences are GTSNPN and SVGIG (reference sequence). The CDR3 sequence is 16 residues long. With V trimmed by 3 bases and J by 4 bases, 11 bases remained unmatched. CDR3 sequence: CAWRAEGTAITGELFF. CDR3 in DNA: TGTGCCTGGAGAGCTGAAGGGACAGCTATCACCGGGGAGCTGTTTTTT.

V and J are TRBV10-2 and TRBJ2-7; 11 bases line up with TRBD1. CDR1 and CDR2 (germline): WSHSY, SAAADI. The CDR3 covers 15 residues. Trimming took 7 bases from V and 3 from J; bases not matched to a gene: 8. The CDR3 nucleotides are TGCGCCAGCAACGCCGGGACAGGGGGGTACTACGAGCAGTACTTC. It codes for CASNAGTGGYYEQYF.

The genes are TRBV13 and TRBJ1-2; D remains ambiguous. Germline assignment: CDR1 PRHDT and CDR2 FYEKMQ (reference sequence). V was trimmed by 0 bases and J by 1 base, leaving 6 bases between them. This CDR3 contains 14 residues. This chain's CDR3 is CASSLGNSNYGYTF. The CDR3 DNA is TGTGCCAGCAGCTTAGGGAACAGTAACTATGGCTACACCTTC.

This clonotype was seen ten or more times. The V gene is TRBV10-3, the J gene TRBJ2-5; D tentatively fits TRBD1 or TRBD2 (6 bases each). The CDR3 covers 14 residues. CDR1 is ENHRY, CDR2 SYGVKD, per germline. Trimming took off 10 bases at V and 1 base at J, with 16 bases between the two ends. As DNA, the CDR3 is TGTGCCACGACCCGGGGGCAAAGCCAAGAGACCCAGTACTTC. This sequence encodes CATTRGQSQETQYF.

This clonotype was seen more than once but under ten times. The gene calls are TRBV11-3 and TRBJ2-1; 15 nucleotides match TRBD2. Germline V gene sequence: CDR1 SGHNT, CDR2 YENEEA. CDR3 length: 18 residues. J was trimmed by 4 bases and V by 3 bases; bases with no gene match: 7. CDR3 residues: CASSFRTSGGALYNEQFF. In DNA form, the CDR3 reads TGTGCCAGCAGCTTCCGGACTAGCGGGGGGGCCCTGTACAATGAGCAGTTCTTC.

This clonotype appeared once. The chain uses TRBV5-8 and TRBJ2-1, with D possibly TRBD2 on 7 matching bases. The CDR3 loop spans 17 amino acids. Germline V gives CDR1 SGHTS, CDR2 YDEGEE. Trimming took 4 bases from V and 3 from J, leaving 20 bases between them. The CDR3 region has the DNA TGTGCCAGCAGCCCGCACTCGGGGGGCTATGGCTACAATGAGCAGTTCTTC. It codes for CASSPHSGGYGYNEQFF.

This clonotype was detected only a few times. This sequence joins TRBV7-9 and TRBJ2-1; no clear D gene. Per the germline V gene, CDR1 is SEHNR and CDR2 is FQNEAQ (reference sequence). The CDR3 is 13 residues long. Trimming took off 4 bases at V and 5 bases at J, with 9 bases between the two ends. CDR3 sequence: CASSSSIDNEQFF. The DNA of the CDR3 is TGTGCCAGCAGCTCTTCTATCGACAATGAGCAGTTCTTC.

This clonotype showed up just once. V is TRBV7-3 and J is TRBJ1-2; no definite D call. Germline V gene lookup returns CDR1 SGHTA and CDR2 FQGTGA. The CDR3 totals 11 residues. V was pared by 2 bases and J by 7 bases, with 5 bases between. The CDR3 sequence: CASSLLSGYTF. CDR3 bases: TGTGCCAGCAGCTTATTAAGTGGCTACACCTTC.

The J gene is TRBJ2-6, the V gene TRBV19; 8 bases are a match to TRBD1. J lost 0 bases, V lost 8 bases, and 3 bases had no gene match. Germline V gene sequence: CDR1 LNHDA, CDR2 SQIVND (reference sequence). CDR3 length: 15 residues. CDR3 amino acids: CASGQGNSGANVLTF. The CDR3, as DNA: TGTGCCAGTGGACAGGGCAACTCTGGGGCCAACGTCCTGACTTTC.

This rearrangement joins TRBV29-1 to TRBJ1-1, with 7 bases lining up with TRBD1. CDR1 is SQVTM, CDR2 ANQGSEA, per germline. The CDR3 spans 15 residues. V lost 6 bases to trimming and J lost 4 bases; unmatched junction nucleotides: 14. CDR3 protein: CSVKPRGEDGTEAFF. CDR3 DNA sequence: TGCAGCGTCAAACCCAGGGGGGAGGACGGCACTGAAGCTTTCTTT.

Only a few counts were recorded for this clonotype. The gene calls are TRBV19 and TRBJ1-1; the D is unclear. V was shortened by 5 bases and J by 4 bases, with 11 bases between the two germline ends. The CDR3 runs to 13 residues. Germline V CDR1 and CDR2: LNHDA, SQIVND (reference sequence). This chain's CDR3 is CASSSGLGTEAFF. CDR3 bases: TGTGCCAGTAGTTCGGGGTTAGGCACTGAAGCTTTCTTT.

The chain has TRBV7-2 and TRBJ2-6, with 7 bases aligning to TRBD1. With V trimmed by 5 bases and J by 0 bases, 7 bases remained unmatched. The length of the CDR3 is 17 residues. The germline gives CDR1 SGHTA, CDR2 FQGNSA. The DNA of the CDR3 is TGTGCCAGCAGCGTACAGGGGTTAAGCTCTGGGGCCAACGTCCTGACTTTC. Its protein product is CASSVQGLSSGANVLTF.

The chain joins TRBV20-1 to TRBJ1-2, with D uncertain. Germline V gives CDR1 DFQATT, CDR2 SNEGSKA (reference sequence). This CDR3 spans 14 amino acids. Between the trimmed V and J ends, which lost 6 bases and 6 bases, there was a span of 20 bases. The CDR3 sequence is CSAIGVQETHGYTF. CDR3 bases: TGCAGTGCAATCGGGGTACAAGAGACACATGGCTACACCTTC.

This clonotype has only a few counts. The J gene is TRBJ1-3, the V gene TRBV28; D is unresolved. Per the germline V gene, CDR1 is MDHEN and CDR2 is SYDVKM. This CDR3 is built from 15 residues. Trimming left V 6 bases short and J 3 bases short, with 15 bases between. CDR3 protein: CASRRPFGGGNTIYF. For the CDR3, the DNA is TGTGCCAGCAGAAGACCATTCGGAGGTGGAAACACCATATATTTT.

This clonotype was detected ten times or more. V is TRBV6-5 and J is TRBJ1-1; 7 bases match TRBD1. The CDR3 is 16 residues long. Losses at the gene ends were 4 bases for V and 3 bases for J; bases not matched to a gene: 11. Germline V gene data show CDR1 as MNHEY and CDR2 as SVGAGI. The DNA for the CDR3 is TGTGCCAGCAGTTTATTGACACAGGGGCCCTACACTGAAGCTTTCTTT. It is translated as CASSLLTQGPYTEAFF.

Of note for this clonotype: The junction shows a germline mismatch at one end, possibly a read error. The chain recombines TRBV7-9 with TRBJ2-1; TRBD2 is a possible D gene (6 bases). This CDR3 is built from 13 residues. The V gene's germline CDR1 is SEHNR and CDR2 FQNEAQ (reference sequence). The CDR3 DNA is TGCGCCAGCAGCCTACAGGAGGGCAATGAGCAGTCCTTC. Protein: CASSLQEGNEQSF.

This chain uses TRBV4-1 with TRBJ2-3; 9 bases line up with TRBD2. From germline, CDR1 is MGHRA and CDR2 YSYEKL. V lost 3 bases and J lost 5; bases outside the gene matches: 6. The CDR3 totals 15 residues. CDR3 nucleotide sequence: TGCGCCAGCAGCCAGAGGACTAGCGACATAGATACGCAGTATTTT. It specifies CASSQRTSDIDTQYF.

This sequence joins TRBV9 and TRBJ2-3; 7 nucleotides match TRBD1. The CDR3 totals 16 residues. The J segment lost 4 bases and the V segment lost 4 bases, leaving 12 bases of the junction unmatched. Germline CDR1 reads SGDLS; CDR2 reads YYNGEE. The CDR3 sequence: CASSTSGTVWADTQYF. CDR3 bases: TGTGCCAGCAGCACCTCAGGGACAGTGTGGGCAGATACGCAGTATTTT.

The chain has TRBV7-8 and TRBJ2-7; D tentatively fits TRBD1 or TRBD2 (6 bases each). The length of the CDR3 is 15 residues. From germline, CDR1 is SGHVS and CDR2 FQNEAQ. Trimming cost V 1 base and J 4 bases, with 14 bases left between them. CDR3 DNA: TGTGCCAGCAGCTTAGTGGGGGGCGCGTCGTACGAGCAGTACTTC. It specifies CASSLVGGASYEQYF. Together with reference TRBV7-8 and TRBJ2-7, the CDR3 gives the full variable domain: GAGVSQSPRYKVAKRGQDVALRCDPISGHVSLFWYQQALGQGPEFLTYFQNEAQLDKSGLPSDRFFAERPEGSVSTLKIQRTQQEDSAVYLCASSLVGGASYEQYFGPGTRLTVT.

The rearrangement links TRBV24-1 to TRBJ2-3; 8 bases agree with TRBD1. With 4 bases clipped from V and 5 bases from J, the junction kept 10 bases outside the gene matches. Germline-derived CDR1 and CDR2 are KGHDR and SFDVKD. The CDR3 loop spans 16 amino acids. The CDR3: CATSDVDRGELDTQYF. The DNA for the CDR3 is TGTGCCACCAGTGACGTCGACAGGGGTGAATTAGATACGCAGTATTTT.

V gene TRBV9 combines with J gene TRBJ2-3; the match to TRBD1 covers 7 bases. The CDR3 consists of 15 residues. J was trimmed by 2 bases and V by 3 bases; bases with no gene match: 6. Germline values: CDR1 SGDLS, CDR2 YYNGEE. This CDR3 is CASSGTGHLTDTQYF. In DNA, the CDR3 is TGTGCCAGCAGCGGGACAGGACACCTCACAGATACGCAGTATTTT.